This TCR beta chain is drawn from a study of cytomegalovirus exposure and HLA in healthy donors. Turning to this clone: Its specificity is unknown.

Whole-study results and caveats: Per a later analysis, roughly 17,000 TCR beta sequences showed association with HLA alleles at 0.05 false discovery rate.

V gave up 5 bases and J gave up 0 bases, with 14 bases separating them. This CDR3 contains 16 residues. CDR1 is WNHNN, CDR2 SYGVQD, per germline (reference sequence). Primers for the PCR totalled 60 Vbeta and 13 Jbeta. Source study methods: In a later analysis, the count reached 80 million or so unique TCR beta chains, with 10 million to 11 million shared. TCRdb's table, derived via immunoSEQ multiplex PCR, lists solely in-frame clones and lacks some. V and J calls and clone size are those listed in that table; D and trimming were worked out from the DNA. The sample consists of 200,000 to 250,000 clones, roughly 80% of them appearing once.

Source material: PBMCs. The V and J genes are TRBV10-1 and TRBJ1-5; D may be TRBD1 (5 bases). The TCR originated in a man aged 25-45 years in good health and CMV-seronegative. The CDR3: CASSLDRKYSNQPQHF. The CDR3, as DNA: TGCGCCAGCAGTCTAGACAGAAAGTATAGCAATCAGCCCCAGCATTTT.